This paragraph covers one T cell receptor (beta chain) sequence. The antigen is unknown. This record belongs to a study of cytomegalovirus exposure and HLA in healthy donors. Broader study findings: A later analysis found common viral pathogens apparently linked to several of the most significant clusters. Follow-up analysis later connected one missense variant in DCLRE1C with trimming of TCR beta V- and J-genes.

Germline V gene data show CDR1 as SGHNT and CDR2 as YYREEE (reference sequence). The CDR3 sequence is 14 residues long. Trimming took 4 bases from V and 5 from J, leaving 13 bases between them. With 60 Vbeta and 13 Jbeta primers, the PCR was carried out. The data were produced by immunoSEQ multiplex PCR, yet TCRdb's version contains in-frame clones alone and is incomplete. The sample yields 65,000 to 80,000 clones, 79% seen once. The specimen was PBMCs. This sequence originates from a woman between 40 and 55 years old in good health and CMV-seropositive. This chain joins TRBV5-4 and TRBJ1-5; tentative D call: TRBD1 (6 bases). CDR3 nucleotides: TGTGCCAGCAGCGTCGACAGGCAGGATCAGCCCCAGCATTTT. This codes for CASSVDRQDQPQHF.